The 21 T cell receptor beta chains below all came from one sample that was sequenced in a study of cytomegalovirus exposure and HLA in healthy donors. 13 Jbeta primers and 60 Vbeta primers were used for the PCR. The table came from immunoSEQ multiplex PCR; TCRdb's copy has only in-frame clones and leaves some out. The table has about 87,000 clones, 74% seen once; the top ten hold approximately 20%. The sequenced material came from PBMCs. All receptors come from a man aged 25-45 years in good health and CMV-seropositive.

This clone is a singleton in its sample. The chain joins TRBV4-2 to TRBJ2-5; the match to TRBD1 covers 8 bases. The V and J ends lost 5 bases and 4 bases, in that order; junction bases with no gene match: 12. The CDR3 extends over 16 amino acids. Looked up from germline, CDR1 is LGHNA and CDR2 is YNFKEQ. CDR3 nucleotides: TGTGCCAGCAGCTTGAGGACAGGGTCGAGGGGAGAGACCCAGTACTTC. Translated: CASSLRTGSRGETQYF.

The V and J genes are TRBV9 and TRBJ1-3; no definite D call. The CDR3 runs to 14 residues. Germline CDR1 is SGDLS and CDR2 is YYNGEE. Trimming stripped 4 bases from V and 4 bases from J, with 12 bases between. The CDR3 region has the DNA TGTGCCAGCAGCCCCCGCCTAGAAGGAAACACCATATATTTT. Its translation: CASSPRLEGNTIYF.

DNA for the CDR3: TGTGCCAGCAGCTGGGGGGACACCGGGGAGCTGTTTTTT. It yields the protein CASSWGDTGELFF. The V call is TRBV7-3, the J call TRBJ2-2; D might be TRBD2 (6 bases). Looked up from germline, CDR1 is SGHTA and CDR2 is FQGTGA. The CDR3 is 13 residues long. V was pared by 4 bases and J by 3 bases, with 6 bases between. The full variable domain, with the rest looked up from reference TRBV7-3 and TRBJ2-2, is GAGVSQTPSNKVTEKGKYVELRCDPISGHTALYWYRQSLGQGPEFLIYFQGTGAADDSGLPNDRFFAVRPEGSVSTLKIQRTERGDSAVYLCASSWGDTGELFFGEGSRLTVL.

There are a few counts of this clone. The chain joins TRBV5-3 to TRBJ2-1; 8 positions agree with TRBD2. TRBV5-3 is flagged as an ORF with uncertain function. Trimming took 3 bases from V and 6 from J; bases not matched to a gene: 5. The CDR3 has 14 residues. The CDR3 bases are TGTGCCAGAAGCTCGGGGACTAGGGGCAATGAGCAGTTCTTC. As protein: CARSSGTRGNEQFF.

CDR3 residues: CASSQGTSGIYNEQFF. The CDR3 bases are TGTGCCAGCAGCCAAGGGACTAGCGGGATATACAATGAGCAGTTCTTC. V usage is TRBV4-2 and J usage is TRBJ2-1; 12 bases map to TRBD2. This CDR3 is built from 16 residues. The germline CDR1 and CDR2 sequences are LGHNA and YNFKEQ. Germline trimming cut 1 base from V and 4 bases from J; bases unmatched to any gene: 2.

This chain connects TRBV9 to TRBJ2-5; 8 bases align to TRBD2. The DNA end lines up better with TRBJ2-7; the J call may be wrong. Germline CDR1 and CDR2: SGDLS and YYNGEE. The CDR3 is 14 residues long. The CDR3 DNA follows: TGTGCCAGCAACCCAGCGGGAGAGTGGCACGAGCAGTACTTC. It yields the protein CASNPAGEWHEQYF.

The J gene is TRBJ2-3, the V gene TRBV4-3; 13 bases agree with TRBD2. This CDR3 contains 18 residues. The V and J ends lost 0 bases and 5 bases, in that order; junction bases with no gene match: 8. Germline CDR1 reads LGHNA; CDR2 reads YSLEER. CDR3 residues: CASSQDFLGLAGRDTQYF. The CDR3 DNA reads TGCGCCAGCAGCCAAGATTTCCTGGGACTAGCGGGGAGAGATACGCAGTATTTT.

V and J are TRBV10-2 and TRBJ2-7; 9 bases align to TRBD1. The CDR3 consists of 15 residues. V was pared by 4 bases and J by 7 bases, with 11 bases of the junction left unmatched. Germline V gene sequence: CDR1 WSHSY, CDR2 SAAADI. The chain's CDR3 is CASSAGQGLSGEQYF. DNA of the CDR3: TGCGCCAGCAGTGCTGGACAGGGGCTGTCGGGGGAGCAGTACTTC.

This rearrangement joins TRBV5-4 to TRBJ2-1; 7 positions agree with TRBD2. Germline assignment: CDR1 SGHNT and CDR2 YYREEE (reference sequence). This CDR3 has 14 amino acids. J lost 2 bases, V lost 5 bases, and 4 bases had no gene match. The CDR3 loop is CASSYGTTYNEQFF. The CDR3 nucleotides are TGTGCCAGCAGTTACGGGACTACCTACAATGAGCAGTTCTTC.

In this sample, this clone turned up a few times. The rearrangement uses TRBV27 and TRBJ1-1, with D maybe TRBD1 (5 bases). Germline values: CDR1 MNHEY, CDR2 SMNVEV (reference sequence). V gave up 6 bases and J gave up 5 bases, with 13 bases separating them. This CDR3 spans 13 amino acids. CDR3 region: CASSKGRGTEAFF. CDR3 sequence (DNA): TGTGCCAGCAGCAAAGGGCGGGGGACTGAAGCTTTCTTT.

This clone has just a few counts. The chain has TRBV19 and TRBJ2-1, with TRBD2 identical over 8 bases. Germline assignment: CDR1 LNHDA and CDR2 SQIVND (reference sequence). CDR3 length: 16 amino acids. V gave up 5 bases and J gave up 3 bases; unmatched junction bases: 9. Here the CDR3 reads CASSRPGTRYYNEQFF. CDR3 DNA sequence: TGTGCCAGTAGTCGACCGGGGACTAGGTACTACAATGAGCAGTTCTTC.

The V gene is TRBV5-1, the J gene TRBJ2-7; TRBD2 aligns across 9 bases. Germline CDR1 SGHRS, CDR2 YFSETQ. Trimming at V came to 4 bases and at J to 0 bases, leaving 8 bases not matched to a gene. This CDR3 region has 16 residues. CDR3 loop: CASSLLGRGGSYEQYF. DNA for the CDR3: TGCGCCAGCAGCCTCCTCGGGCGGGGGGGCTCCTACGAGCAGTACTTC.

The CDR3 loop reads CASSLGTGGYTF. The CDR3 DNA reads as TGTGCCAGCAGCTTGGGGACAGGTGGCTACACCTTC. The rearrangement links TRBV5-5 to TRBJ1-2; 7 nucleotides align to TRBD1. Germline V gene sequence: CDR1 SGHKS, CDR2 YYEKEE (reference sequence). V lost 0 bases and J lost 7; bases outside the gene matches: 0. The CDR3 covers 12 residues.

The chain combines TRBV27 with TRBJ2-2; 12 bases match TRBD2. Germline V gives CDR1 MNHEY, CDR2 SMNVEV (reference sequence). With 5 bases clipped from V and 3 bases from J, the junction kept 13 bases outside the gene matches. This CDR3 has 19 residues. CDR3 amino acids: CASSRTPPRLAGDTGELFF. CDR3 DNA sequence: TGTGCCAGCAGTCGAACCCCCCCCAGACTAGCGGGGGACACCGGGGAGCTGTTTTTT.

V and J are TRBV4-2 and TRBJ1-2; 10 bases align to TRBD1. CDR1 and CDR2 (germline): LGHNA, YNFKEQ. The CDR3 totals 16 residues. Trimming took 0 bases from V and 4 from J; bases not matched to a gene: 5. This CDR3 reads CASSQEPGQGIYGYTF. The DNA of the CDR3 is TGTGCCAGCAGCCAAGAACCGGGACAGGGGATCTATGGCTACACCTTC.

This clone was detected a few times. The V gene is TRBV5-1, the J gene TRBJ2-2; 9 positions agree with TRBD1. Germline lookup yields CDR1 SGHRS and CDR2 YFSETQ. CDR3 size: 20 residues. The V segment lost 1 base and the J segment 4 bases; nucleotides outside the gene matches: 17. The CDR3 DNA reads as TGCGCCAGCAGCTTGCTCGGACAGGGGACTTCCTCAACATCCACCGGGGAGCTGTTTTTT. This codes for CASSLLGQGTSSTSTGELFF. The variable domain in full, completed from reference TRBV5-1 and TRBJ2-2, reads KAGVTQTPRYLIKTRGQQVTLSCSPISGHRSVSWYQQTPGQGLQFLFEYFSETQRNKGNFPGRFSGRQFSNSRSEMNVSTLELGDSALYLCASSLLGQGTSSTSTGELFFGEGSRLTVL.

The V and J genes are TRBV6-5 and TRBJ1-1, with 8 bases that match TRBD1. V trimming: 5 bases; J trimming: 1 base; junction bases outside the gene matches: 6. This CDR3 is 15 amino acids long. CDR1 and CDR2 (germline): MNHEY, SVGAGI. The CDR3 reads CASSPYGTGNTEAFF. The DNA for the CDR3 is TGTGCCAGCAGTCCTTACGGGACAGGGAACACTGAAGCTTTCTTT.

This rearrangement joins TRBV9 to TRBJ1-1, with D perhaps matching TRBD1 (6 bases). CDR1 and CDR2 (germline): SGDLS, YYNGEE. The CDR3 runs to 14 residues. Trimming removed 4 bases at V and 1 base at J, with 11 bases between. CDR3 nucleotide sequence: TGTGCCAGCAGCCGTGGGGGCGAGAACACTGAAGCTTTCTTT. This sequence encodes CASSRGGENTEAFF.

This clone has just a few counts. The rearrangement uses TRBV6-5 and TRBJ1-2; the D gene is possibly TRBD1 (6 bases). CDR3 length: 13 amino acids. V was pared by 10 bases and J by 2 bases, with 14 bases between. Germline CDR1 and CDR2: MNHEY and SVGAGI. The chain's CDR3 is CATWDMRNYGYTF. The CDR3 DNA reads TGTGCCACCTGGGACATGAGAAACTATGGCTACACCTTC.

This clone has just a few counts. The chain uses TRBV7-2 and TRBJ2-5; TRBD1 matches at 9 bases. After removal of 4 bases from V and 5 bases from J, the junction contained 8 bases not matched to a gene. The CDR3 contains 15 residues. Germline CDR1 is SGHTA and CDR2 is FQGNSA. CDR3 residues: CASSWAGTGIETQYF. DNA of the CDR3: TGTGCCAGCAGCTGGGCCGGGACAGGGATCGAGACCCAGTACTTC.

V and J are TRBV5-1 and TRBJ2-7, with 9 bases identical to TRBD1. V gave up 4 bases and J gave up 5 bases; unmatched junction bases: 10. Germline CDR1 reads SGHRS; CDR2 reads YFSETQ. This CDR3 region has 15 residues. This CDR3 reads CASSLQGQGKNEQYF. Written as DNA, the CDR3 is TGCGCCAGCAGCCTCCAGGGACAGGGAAAGAACGAGCAGTACTTC.